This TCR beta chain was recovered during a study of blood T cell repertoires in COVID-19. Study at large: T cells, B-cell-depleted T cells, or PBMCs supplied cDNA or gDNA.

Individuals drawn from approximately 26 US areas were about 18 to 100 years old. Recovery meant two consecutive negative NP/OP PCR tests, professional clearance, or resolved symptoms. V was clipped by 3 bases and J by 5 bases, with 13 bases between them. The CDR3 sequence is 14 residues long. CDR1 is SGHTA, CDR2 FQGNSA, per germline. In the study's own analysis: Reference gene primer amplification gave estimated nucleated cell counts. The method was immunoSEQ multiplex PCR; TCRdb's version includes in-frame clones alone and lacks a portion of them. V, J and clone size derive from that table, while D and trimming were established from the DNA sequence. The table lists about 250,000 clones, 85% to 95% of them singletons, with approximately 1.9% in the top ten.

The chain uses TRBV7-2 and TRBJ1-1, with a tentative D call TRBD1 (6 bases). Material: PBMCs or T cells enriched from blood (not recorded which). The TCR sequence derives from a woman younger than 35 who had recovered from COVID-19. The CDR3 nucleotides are TGTGCCAGCAGCTTCAGGGGAAGGATAACTGAAGCTTTCTTT. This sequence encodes CASSFRGRITEAFF.